This T cell receptor beta chain was captured by sequencing in a study of T cells in localized non-small cell lung cancer. V was clipped by 3 bases and J by 6 bases; unmatched bases: 7. The CDR3 totals 15 residues. Per the germline V gene, CDR1 is GTSNPN and CDR2 is SVGIG (reference sequence). This clone was counted a few times. Its specificity is not known. Study results and caveats: Elevated circulating T cell density in blood was associated with longer overall survival.

Sequenced by immunoSEQ multiplex PCR; TCRdb stores in-frame clones only, minus some. Among about 78,000 clones listed, 70% to 90% were seen once. Material: peripheral blood, obtained before any cancer treatment. The rearrangement joins TRBV30 to TRBJ1-5; 11 nucleotides align to TRBD1. The TCR was taken from a man aged 40 to 70 with stage I lung adenocarcinoma. For the CDR3, the DNA is TGTGCCTGGAGAGGGGACAGGGGGTTGCCTCAGCCCCAGCATTTT. As protein: CAWRGDRGLPQPQHF.